This T cell receptor (beta chain) was identified in a study of T cell clonotyping in hematopoietic cell transplantation. Study-wide results and limits: Graft donor and pretransplant recipient Inverse Simpson Index values predicted broader posttransplant TCR diversity. Recipient TCR diversity dropped after transplant; expanded clonotypes rose from day 30 to 180.

The CDR3 spans 15 residues. Trimming took 5 bases from V and 0 from J, leaving 14 bases between them. Looked up from germline, CDR1 is MNHNY and CDR2 is SVGAGI (reference sequence). Measured with immunoSEQ multiplex PCR; TCRdb has only the in-frame clones, and not every one. The sample shows around 9,800 clones, approximately 88% of them seen only once. Samples: about 28 days before transplant, then days 30, 100 and 180 after. Worth noting for this clone: Its antigen is unidentified.

Sequencing was performed on PBMCs, taken 180 days after allogeneic stem cell transplant. The chain joins TRBV6-6 to TRBJ2-7; D unclear. This sequence was found in a male patient aged 60 to 75 who had an allogeneic stem cell transplant from an unrelated donor, so the T cells may come from the graft donor. Some clones in this sample may be carry-over from other donors' samples. DNA of the CDR3: TGTGCCAGCAGTCCTGGCCCCTACTACTCCTACGAGCAGTACTTC. Amino acids: CASSPGPYYSYEQYF.